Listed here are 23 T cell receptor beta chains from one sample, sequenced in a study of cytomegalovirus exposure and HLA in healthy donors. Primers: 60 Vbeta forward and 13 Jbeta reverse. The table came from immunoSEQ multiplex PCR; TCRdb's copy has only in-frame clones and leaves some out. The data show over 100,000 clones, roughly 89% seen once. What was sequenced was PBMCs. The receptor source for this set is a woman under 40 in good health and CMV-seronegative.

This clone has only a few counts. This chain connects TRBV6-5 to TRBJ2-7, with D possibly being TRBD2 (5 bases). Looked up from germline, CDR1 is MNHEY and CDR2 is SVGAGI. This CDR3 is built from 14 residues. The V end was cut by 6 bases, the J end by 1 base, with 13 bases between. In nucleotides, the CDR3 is TGTGCCAGCAGCCACGGACTCCTATCCTACGAGCAGTACTTC. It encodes CASSHGLLSYEQYF.

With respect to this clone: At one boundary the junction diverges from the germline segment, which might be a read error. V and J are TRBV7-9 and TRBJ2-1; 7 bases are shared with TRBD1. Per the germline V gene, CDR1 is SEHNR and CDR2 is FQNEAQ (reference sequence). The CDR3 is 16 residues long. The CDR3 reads CASNLRRGSSYNEQFF. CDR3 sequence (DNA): TGTGCCAGCAACTTACGCAGGGGGAGCTCCTACAATGAGCAGTTCTTC.

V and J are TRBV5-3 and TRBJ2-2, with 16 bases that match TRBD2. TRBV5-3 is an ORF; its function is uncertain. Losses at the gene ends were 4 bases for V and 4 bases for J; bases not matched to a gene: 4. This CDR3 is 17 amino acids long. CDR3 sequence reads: CARSAGTSGGGTGELFF. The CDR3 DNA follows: TGTGCCAGAAGCGCCGGGACTAGCGGGGGGGGCACCGGGGAGCTGTTTTTT.

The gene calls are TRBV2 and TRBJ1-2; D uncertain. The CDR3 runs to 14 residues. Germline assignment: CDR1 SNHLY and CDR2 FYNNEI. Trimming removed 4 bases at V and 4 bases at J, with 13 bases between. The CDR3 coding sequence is TGTGCCAGCAGTGCGGAGGGCAGATTCTATGGCTACACCTTC. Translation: CASSAEGRFYGYTF.

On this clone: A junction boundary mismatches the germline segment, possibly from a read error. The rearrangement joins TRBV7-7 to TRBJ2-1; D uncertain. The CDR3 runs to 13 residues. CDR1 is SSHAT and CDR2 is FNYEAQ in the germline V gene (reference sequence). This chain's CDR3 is CASSLGPNNEQFF. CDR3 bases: TGTGCTAGCAGCTTGGGCCCGAACAATGAGCAGTTCTTC.

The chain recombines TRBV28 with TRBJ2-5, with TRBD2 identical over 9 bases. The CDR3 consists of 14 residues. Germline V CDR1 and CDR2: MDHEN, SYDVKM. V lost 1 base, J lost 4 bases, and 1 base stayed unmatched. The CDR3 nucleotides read TGTGCCAGCAGTTTATCTAGCGGGGCAGAGACCCAGTACTTC. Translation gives CASSLSSGAETQYF. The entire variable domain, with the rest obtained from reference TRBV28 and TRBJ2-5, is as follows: DVKVTQSSRYLVKRTGEKVFLECVQDMDHENMFWYRQDPGLGLRLIYFSYDVKMKEKGDIPEGYSVSREKKERFSLILESASTNQTSMYLCASSLSSGAETQYFGPGTRLLVL.

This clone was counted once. The DNA of the CDR3 is TGTGCCAGCAGCAGAGACAGTCTCCTGTACAATGAGCAGTTCTTC. This sequence encodes CASSRDSLLYNEQFF. The chain uses TRBV5-4 and TRBJ2-1, with D tentatively TRBD1 (5 bases). The CDR3 spans 15 residues. Looked up from germline, CDR1 is SGHNT and CDR2 is YYREEE (reference sequence). V was cut by 4 bases and J by 4 bases, with 15 bases left in between.

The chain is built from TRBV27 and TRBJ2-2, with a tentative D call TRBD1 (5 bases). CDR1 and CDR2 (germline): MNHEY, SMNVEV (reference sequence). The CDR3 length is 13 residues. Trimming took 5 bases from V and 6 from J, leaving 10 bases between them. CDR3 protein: CASSPRVAGELFF. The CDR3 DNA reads TGTGCCAGCAGTCCCAGGGTGGCCGGGGAGCTGTTTTTT.

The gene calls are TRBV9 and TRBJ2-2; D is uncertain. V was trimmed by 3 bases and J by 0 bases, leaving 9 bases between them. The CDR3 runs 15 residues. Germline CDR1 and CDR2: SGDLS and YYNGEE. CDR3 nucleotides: TGTGCCAGCAGCGCGACACCTACGAACACCGGGGAGCTGTTTTTT. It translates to CASSATPTNTGELFF.

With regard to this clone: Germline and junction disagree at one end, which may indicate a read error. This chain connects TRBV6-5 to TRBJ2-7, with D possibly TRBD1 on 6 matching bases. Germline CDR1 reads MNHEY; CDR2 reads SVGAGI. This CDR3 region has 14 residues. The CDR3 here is CASSDSGTRGEQYF. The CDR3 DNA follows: TGTGCCAGCAGTGACTCCGGGACAAGGGGCGAGCAGTACTTC.

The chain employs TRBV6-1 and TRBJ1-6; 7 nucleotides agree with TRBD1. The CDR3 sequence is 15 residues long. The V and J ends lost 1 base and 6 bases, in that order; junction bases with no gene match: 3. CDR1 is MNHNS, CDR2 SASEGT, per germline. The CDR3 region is CASSEGPGGNSPLHF. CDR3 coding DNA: TGTGCCAGCAGTGAAGGACCAGGGGGTAATTCACCCCTCCACTTT.

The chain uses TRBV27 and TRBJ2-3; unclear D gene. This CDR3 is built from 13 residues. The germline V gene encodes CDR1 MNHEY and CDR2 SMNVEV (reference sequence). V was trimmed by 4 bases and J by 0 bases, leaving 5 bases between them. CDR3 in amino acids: CASSSPSTDTQYF. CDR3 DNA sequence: TGTGCCAGCAGTTCCCCTAGCACAGATACGCAGTATTTT.

The CDR3 sequence is CASIPSGPSSEQYF. In DNA form, the CDR3 reads TGTGCCAGCATACCTAGCGGGCCGTCTAGCGAGCAGTACTTC. J is TRBJ2-7 and V is TRBV28; 8 bases align to TRBD2. Germline loops: CDR1 MDHEN, CDR2 SYDVKM. The length of the CDR3 is 14 residues. J lost 6 bases, V lost 7 bases, and 11 bases had no gene match.

This CDR3 is CASSEGQAGTYEQYF. CDR3 DNA: TGTGCCAGCAGTGAAGGGCAAGCGGGTACCTACGAGCAGTACTTC. This sequence joins TRBV6-1 and TRBJ2-7, with D possibly TRBD2 on 6 matching bases. Per the germline V gene, CDR1 is MNHNS and CDR2 is SASEGT. The length of the CDR3 is 15 residues. Trimming cost V 1 base and J 2 bases, with 12 bases left between them.

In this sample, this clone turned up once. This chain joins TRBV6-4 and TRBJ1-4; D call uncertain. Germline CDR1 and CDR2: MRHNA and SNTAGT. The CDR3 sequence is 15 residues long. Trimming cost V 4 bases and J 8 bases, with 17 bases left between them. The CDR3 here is CASSGGPGPPEKLFF. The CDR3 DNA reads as TGTGCCAGCAGTGGCGGGCCTGGACCTCCGGAAAAACTGTTTTTT.

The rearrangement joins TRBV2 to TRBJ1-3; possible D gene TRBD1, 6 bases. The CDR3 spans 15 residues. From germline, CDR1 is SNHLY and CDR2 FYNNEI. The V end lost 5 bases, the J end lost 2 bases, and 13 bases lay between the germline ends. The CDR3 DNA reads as TGTGCCAGCAGTTATACAGGGTACCCTGGAAACACCATATATTTT. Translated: CASSYTGYPGNTIYF.

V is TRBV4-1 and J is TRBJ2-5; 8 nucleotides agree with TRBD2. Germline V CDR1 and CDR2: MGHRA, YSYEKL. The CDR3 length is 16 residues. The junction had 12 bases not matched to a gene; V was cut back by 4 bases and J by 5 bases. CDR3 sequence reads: CASSLRGSGGGETQYF. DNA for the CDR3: TGCGCCAGCAGCCTACGGGGGAGCGGGGGTGGTGAGACCCAGTACTTC.

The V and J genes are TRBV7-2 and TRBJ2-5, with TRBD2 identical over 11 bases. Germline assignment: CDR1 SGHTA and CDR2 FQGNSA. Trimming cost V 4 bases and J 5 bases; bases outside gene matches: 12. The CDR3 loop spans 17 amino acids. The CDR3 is CASSSGLIAGGRETQYF. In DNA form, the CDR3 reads TGTGCCAGCAGCTCCGGGTTAATAGCGGGGGGGCGGGAGACCCAGTACTTC.

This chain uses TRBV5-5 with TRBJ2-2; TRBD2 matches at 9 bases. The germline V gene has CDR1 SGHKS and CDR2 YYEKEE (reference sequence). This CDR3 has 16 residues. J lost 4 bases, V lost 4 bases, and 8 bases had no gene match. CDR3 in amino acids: CASSPVIAGVTGELFF. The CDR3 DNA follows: TGTGCCAGCAGCCCGGTGATAGCGGGAGTCACCGGGGAGCTGTTTTTT.

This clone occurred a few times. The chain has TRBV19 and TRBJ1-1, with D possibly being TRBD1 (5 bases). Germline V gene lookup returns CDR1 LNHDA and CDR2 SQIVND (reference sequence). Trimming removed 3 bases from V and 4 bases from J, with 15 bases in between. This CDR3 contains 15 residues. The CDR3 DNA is TGTGCCAGTAGTATGGGAGGGGACGAGGGCACTGAAGCTTTCTTT. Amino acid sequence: CASSMGGDEGTEAFF.

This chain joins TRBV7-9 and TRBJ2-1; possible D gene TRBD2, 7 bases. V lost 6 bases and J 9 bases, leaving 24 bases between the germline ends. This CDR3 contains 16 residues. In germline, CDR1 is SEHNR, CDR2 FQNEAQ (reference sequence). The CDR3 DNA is TGTGCCAGCAGGGGTTCCGGCACGGGGGGCCGGGGTGAGCAGTTCTTC. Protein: CASRGSGTGGRGEQFF.

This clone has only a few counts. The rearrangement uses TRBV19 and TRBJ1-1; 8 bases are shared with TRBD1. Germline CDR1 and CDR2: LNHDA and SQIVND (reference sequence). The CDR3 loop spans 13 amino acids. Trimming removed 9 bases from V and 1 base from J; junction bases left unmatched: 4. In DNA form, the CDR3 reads TGTGCCAGCATAGACAGGGGGAACACTGAAGCTTTCTTT. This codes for CASIDRGNTEAFF.

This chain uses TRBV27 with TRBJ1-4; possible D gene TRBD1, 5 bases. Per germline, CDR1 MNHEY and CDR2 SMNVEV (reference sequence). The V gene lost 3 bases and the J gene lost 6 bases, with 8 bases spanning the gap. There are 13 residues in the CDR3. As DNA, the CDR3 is TGTGCCAGCAGTTTTGGGGCCTATGAAAAACTGTTTTTT. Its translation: CASSFGAYEKLFF.